Listed below are T cell receptor beta chains from one sample, sequenced in a study of cytomegalovirus exposure and HLA in healthy donors. Repertoires were generated with immunoSEQ multiplex PCR, while TCRdb's copy carries only in-frame clones and drops some. Of 150,000 to 200,000 clones in the sample, about 83% were seen once. Sequencing input: PBMCs. The origin of the receptors is a woman aged 25 to 39 in good health and CMV-seronegative. Both conserved end residues are part of each CDR3. Each record gives: V gene, CDR3 protein.

TRBV27,CASSLGTGGPYSPLHF
TRBV28,CASNTRVISYEQYF
TRBV7-2,CASSDSGTSTDTQYF
TRBV10-1,CASSARLNSPLHF
TRBV6-5,CASRAGGKGADTQYF
TRBV5-1,CASSLVSNNEKLFF
TRBV12-5,CASGGGLSGANVLTF
TRBV11-2,CASSHGTGEGTDTQYF
TRBV19,CASSITGGSYNEQFF
TRBV7-6,CASRSGYSTDTQYF
TRBV25-1,CASSEGQGSEKLFF